Listed below are T cell receptor beta chains from one sample, sequenced in a study of T-cell reconstitution after alpha-beta-depleted transplantation in children. Via MiXCR, TCRdb re-called the PCR reads, giving one row per CDR3 protein. The profile shows about 640,000 distinct CDR3 sequences, roughly 17% of them singletons. Here the sequenced sample was PBMCs from the stem cell graft donor, taken from the stem cell graft. All receptors derive from a human donor who donated a stem cell graft to a child with acute myeloid leukemia. CDR3s include the opening cysteine and the closing phenylalanine or tryptophan. Clone size is stated in some rows and not others, as once, few, many or a class when expanded.

v_gene: TRBV7-2
j_gene: TRBJ2-5
abundance: many
CDR3aa: CASSLMWDSETQYF

v_gene: TRBV29-1
j_gene: TRBJ1-5
abundance: many
CDR3aa: CSVGDSSNQPQHF

v_gene: TRBV28
j_gene: TRBJ2-5
abundance: NA
CDR3aa: CASGARTGIQETQYF

v_gene: TRBV25-1
j_gene: TRBJ2-7
abundance: many
CDR3aa: CATRGYEQYF

v_gene: TRBV6-1
j_gene: TRBJ1-6
abundance: NA
CDR3aa: CASSPGLGSYNSPLHF

v_gene: TRBV24-1
j_gene: TRBJ2-5
abundance: NA
CDR3aa: CATSDPDGTGRETQYF

v_gene: TRBV4-3
j_gene: TRBJ1-2
abundance: NA
CDR3aa: CASSQEEGRAYGYTF

v_gene: TRBV6-2/TRBV6-3
j_gene: TRBJ1-5
abundance: many
CDR3aa: CASSPRTFQEPQHF

v_gene: TRBV6-5
j_gene: TRBJ2-3
abundance: many
CDR3aa: CASSYSMTSGADTQYF

v_gene: TRBV5-1
j_gene: TRBJ2-1
abundance: NA
CDR3aa: CASSYTTTKGNEQFF

v_gene: TRBV24-1
j_gene: TRBJ1-6
abundance: few
CDR3aa: CATSVATGVNSPLHF

v_gene: TRBV21-1
j_gene: TRBJ2-7
abundance: NA
CDR3aa: CASSKARGRGTYEQYF

v_gene: TRBV20-1
j_gene: TRBJ1-1
abundance: many
CDR3aa: CSARDPDRATEAFF

v_gene: TRBV5-5
j_gene: TRBJ1-5
abundance: many
CDR3aa: CASSLERTSNQPQHF

v_gene: TRBV7-2
j_gene: TRBJ2-1
abundance: few
CDR3aa: CASSDQNRGHNNEQFF

v_gene: TRBV24-1
j_gene: TRBJ2-2
abundance: few
CDR3aa: CATSALGQGAGELFF

v_gene: TRBV7-2
j_gene: TRBJ2-1
abundance: NA
CDR3aa: CASRVQGPYNEQFF

v_gene: TRBV4-2
j_gene: TRBJ2-3
abundance: once
CDR3aa: CASSRTGFTDTQYF

v_gene: TRBV12-3/TRBV12-4
j_gene: TRBJ1-1
abundance: few
CDR3aa: CASSLGLYNTEAFF

v_gene: TRBV6-1
j_gene: TRBJ2-5
abundance: many
CDR3aa: CASSPGNFIWETQYF

v_gene: TRBV12-3/TRBV12-4
j_gene: TRBJ2-3
abundance: many
CDR3aa: CASRIQGPDTQYF

v_gene: TRBV20-1
j_gene: TRBJ2-2
abundance: NA
CDR3aa: CSARGRTSGGPNTGELFF

v_gene: TRBV6-5
j_gene: TRBJ2-7
abundance: NA
CDR3aa: CASSYSTGAKNEQYF

v_gene: TRBV20-1
j_gene: TRBJ1-1
abundance: NA
CDR3aa: CSASGQSEAFF

v_gene: TRBV7-2
j_gene: TRBJ2-2
abundance: NA
CDR3aa: CASSLRIRELFF

v_gene: TRBV5-1
j_gene: TRBJ1-1
abundance: many
CDR3aa: CASSPSRPSVVNTEAFF

v_gene: TRBV25-1
j_gene: TRBJ2-5
abundance: NA
CDR3aa: CASYGYQETQYF

v_gene: TRBV4-3
j_gene: TRBJ2-5
abundance: NA
CDR3aa: CASSSGTSGAKETQYF

v_gene: TRBV20-1
j_gene: TRBJ2-1
abundance: NA
CDR3aa: CSAREITGGDEQFF

v_gene: TRBV20-1
j_gene: TRBJ1-1
abundance: NA
CDR3aa: CSADEEKAFF

v_gene: TRBV6-1
j_gene: TRBJ1-3
abundance: NA
CDR3aa: CASSEADGSGNTIYF

v_gene: TRBV5-5
j_gene: TRBJ2-1
abundance: many
CDR3aa: CASSLEGNLYNEQFF

v_gene: TRBV20-1
j_gene: TRBJ2-1
abundance: many
CDR3aa: CSAHAGLAGASYNEQFF

v_gene: TRBV12-3/TRBV12-4
j_gene: TRBJ2-5
abundance: few
CDR3aa: CASSLLVSQETQYF

v_gene: TRBV7-2
j_gene: TRBJ1-1
abundance: NA
CDR3aa: CASSAVGGSEAFF

v_gene: TRBV20-1
j_gene: TRBJ2-1
abundance: many
CDR3aa: CSARDDGTSGPKFSYNEQFF

v_gene: TRBV7-2
j_gene: TRBJ2-2
abundance: NA
CDR3aa: CASSSGQGSTGELFF

v_gene: TRBV20-1
j_gene: TRBJ1-5
abundance: many
CDR3aa: CSAYPQGPGAQHF

v_gene: TRBV6-5
j_gene: TRBJ1-1
abundance: few
CDR3aa: CASSYSGTAYKGQNTEAFF

v_gene: TRBV29-1
j_gene: TRBJ2-1
abundance: many
CDR3aa: CSVSGGYNEQFF